The 2 T cell receptor beta chains presented below share a single source sample, sequenced in a study of T cells in Graves' hyperthyroidism and ophthalmopathy. TCR beta CDR3 region amplification was performed from RNA transcripts. First-round RT-PCR of the TCR CDR3 relied on the HTBI primer set. TCRdb ran MiXCR on the multiplex PCR reads and lists one entry per CDR3 protein. The table shows a few hundred thousand distinct CDR3 sequences, with more than 20% occurring only once. Input material: blood. The receptors here all came from a man between 45 and 60 years old with Graves' hyperthyroidism.

This clonotype was counted many times. This sequence joins TRBV7-6 and TRBJ2-3; 9 nucleotides match TRBD2. With 0 bases clipped from V and 0 bases from J, the junction kept 4 bases outside the gene matches. Germline values: CDR1 SGHVS, CDR2 FNYEAQ. CDR3 length equals 17 residues. CDR3 nucleotides: TGTGCCAGCAGCTTAGCGCTAGCGGGGTCTAGCACAGATACGCAGTATTTT. Protein: CASSLALAGSSTDTQYF.

This clonotype was counted at least ten times. V usage is TRBV3-1 and J usage is TRBJ2-1; a possible D gene is TRBD2 (5 bases). Germline V gene sequence: CDR1 LGHDT, CDR2 YNNKEL (reference sequence). Trimming took 4 bases from V and 4 from J, leaving 14 bases between them. This CDR3 is built from 15 residues. The CDR3 nucleotides are TGTGCCAGCAGCCTCGGGCTAGCACAGTACAATGAGCAGTTCTTC. Encoded protein: CASSLGLAQYNEQFF.